What follows are 17 T cell receptor beta chains derived from one specimen sequenced in a study of monozygotic twins with inflammatory bowel disease. Reprocessing the 5' RACE reads, TCRdb reports a single entry for every CDR3 protein and omits DNA. The listing records more than 95,000 distinct CDR3 sequences. The specimen was blood. The receptors were gathered from a human donor with ulcerative colitis or Crohn's disease, or a healthy co-twin of an affected twin (not recorded which).

The chain has TRBV29-1 and TRBJ2-1; there is no DNA to check the TCRdb D call of TRBD1. The CDR3 is 15 amino acids. From germline, CDR1 is SQVTM and CDR2 ANQGSEA. This CDR3 is CSAVGGQDSYNEQFF.

The chain has TRBV6-2 or TRBV6-3 and TRBJ2-1; the TCRdb D gene call, TRBD2, has no DNA to confirm it. The CDR3 consists of 12 residues. Germline CDR1 and CDR2: MNHEY and SVGEGT. CDR3: CASTTSFYEQFF.

The chain links TRBV20-1 to TRBJ2-7; TCRdb gives TRBD2 as the D gene, but with no DNA this cannot be confirmed. Germline assignment: CDR1 DFQATT and CDR2 SNEGSKA (reference sequence). The CDR3 covers 16 residues. The CDR3 loop reads CSAPTSGRRWSGEQYF.

The chain couples TRBV10-3 to TRBJ2-7; there is no DNA to check the TCRdb D call of TRBD2. This CDR3 comprises 15 residues. Germline V gene lookup returns CDR1 ENHRY and CDR2 SYGVKD. This CDR3 reads CAISDPGLAGREQYF.

The CDR3 loop reads CASSFWGRQYF. The chain couples TRBV28 to TRBJ2-7. Germline V gene lookup returns CDR1 MDHEN and CDR2 SYDVKM. The CDR3 length is 11 residues.

The chain couples TRBV28 to TRBJ2-3; TCRdb calls TRBD1, which cannot be checked without DNA. Germline values: CDR1 MDHEN, CDR2 SYDVKM. The CDR3 loop spans 15 amino acids. The CDR3 region is CASPPSDRGSDTQYF. Full variable domain (remainder filled in from reference TRBV28 and TRBJ2-3): DVKVTQSSRYLVKRTGEKVFLECVQDMDHENMFWYRQDPGLGLRLIYFSYDVKMKEKGDIPEGYSVSREKKERFSLILESASTNQTSMYLCASPPSDRGSDTQYFGPGTRLTVL.

The chain combines TRBV4-3 with TRBJ2-2; as DNA is missing, the TRBD1 call by TCRdb cannot be tested. The CDR3 spans 17 residues. Looked up from germline, CDR1 is LGHNA and CDR2 is YSLEER. The CDR3 loop is CASSQGPQGLNTGELFF.

The J gene is TRBJ2-1, the V gene TRBV11-2. The germline gives CDR1 SGHAT, CDR2 FQNNGV. CDR3 length equals 15 residues. This CDR3 is CASSLDRKGFPEQFF.

V usage is TRBV5-1 and J usage is TRBJ2-5; TCRdb's assignment of TRBD1 cannot be checked, as there is no DNA. Germline CDR1 and CDR2: SGHRS and YFSETQ. CDR3 size: 15 residues. Here the CDR3 reads CASSLAGREQETQYF.

The chain links TRBV5-1 to TRBJ2-7. Germline V CDR1 and CDR2: SGHRS, YFSETQ. The CDR3 is made up of 14 amino acids. The CDR3 sequence is CASSLAPNSYEQYF.

The chain combines TRBV20-1 with TRBJ1-2; TCRdb reports TRBD1, a call that lacks DNA to check it against. The CDR3 runs to 13 residues. The germline V gene encodes CDR1 DFQATT and CDR2 SNEGSKA (reference sequence). The CDR3 spells CSARDTGASGYTF.

J is TRBJ2-5 and V is TRBV7-2. Per germline, CDR1 SGHTA and CDR2 FQGNSA. CDR3 length: 14 amino acids. The CDR3 here is CASSLDVREETQYF.

The chain combines TRBV28 with TRBJ2-7; no DNA is available, so the TRBD1 call from TCRdb remains unchecked. CDR3 size: 14 residues. Germline V lookup: CDR1 MDHEN, CDR2 SYDVKM. CDR3 residues: CASQGGGRVYEQYF.

The chain combines TRBV11-2 with TRBJ2-2; TCRdb picks TRBD2, but there is no DNA to check that call. The CDR3 sequence is 18 residues long. From germline, CDR1 is SGHAT and CDR2 FQNNGV. CDR3 loop: CASSLMGTSGRASGELFF.

The chain has TRBV27 and TRBJ2-7. Per the germline V gene, CDR1 is MNHEY and CDR2 is SMNVEV (reference sequence). The CDR3 loop spans 17 amino acids. The CDR3 loop reads CASSLSFFRDRSYEQYF.

This sequence joins TRBV30 and TRBJ1-2; TCRdb proposes TRBD1, but this gene call is untestable without DNA. This CDR3 contains 15 residues. The germline gives CDR1 GTSNPN, CDR2 SVGIG (reference sequence). The CDR3 here is CAWERTVTGDYGYTF.

This chain uses TRBV5-6 with TRBJ2-1; TCRdb outputs TRBD2, but without DNA this stays unchecked. Germline V CDR1 and CDR2: SGHDT, YYEEEE. The CDR3 runs to 18 residues. Here the CDR3 reads CASSSRTSGGGRYNEQFF.